This T cell receptor (beta chain) emerged from a study of blood T cell repertoires in COVID-19. At the level of the study: There were acute and convalescent COVID-19 samples, and they came from the United States, Italy and Spain.

Only a few counts were recorded for this clone. Between the trimmed V and J ends, which lost 5 bases and 9 bases, there was a span of 20 bases. Germline values: CDR1 SGHTA, CDR2 FQGNSA. This CDR3 spans 15 amino acids. Participant ages covered about 18 to 100 years across 20 to 30 US areas. Participants in the exposed group had met a COVID-19 case in the 2 weeks before joining the study. Using immunoSEQ multiplex PCR, the repertoire was profiled, and TCRdb retains in-frame clones only, with some absent. This sample has fewer than 400,000 clones, with 85% found just once. This clonotype was sampled from a woman in her 30s who had been exposed to COVID-19. The gene calls are TRBV7-2 and TRBJ2-1, with D possibly being TRBD2 (5 bases). Material: PBMCs or T cells enriched from blood (not recorded which). This chain's CDR3 is CASSLGGGSFGEQFF. The CDR3 DNA follows: TGTGCCAGCAGCCTTGGCGGAGGCTCTTTCGGTGAGCAGTTCTTC.